This T cell receptor beta chain is drawn from a study of T-cell memory formation after mild COVID-19. The 5'RACE method, run with constant-segment primers, produced TCR alpha and TCR beta cDNA libraries (carrying sample barcodes and UMIs). Each CDR3 protein is one row after TCRdb ran MiXCR on the 5' RACE reads. The table includes roughly 300,000 distinct CDR3 sequences, around 8% detected once. V was pared by 5 bases and J by 8 bases, with 6 bases of the junction left unmatched. The CDR3 runs 14 residues. Germline lookup yields CDR1 SGHTA and CDR2 FQGNSA. The receptor's source is a man aged 18-30 years who had mild COVID-19 (a few samples of this study predate the infection). Cell type and time point are not known. The chain uses TRBV7-2 and TRBJ1-4, with 9 bases aligning to TRBD1. Sample: PBMCs or a T cell subset sorted from them (not recorded which). The CDR3 loop reads CASSLRTGDEKLFF. CDR3 bases: TGTGCCAGCAGCCTTAGGACAGGGGACGAAAAACTGTTTTTT.